This TCR beta chain derives from a study of cytomegalovirus exposure and HLA in healthy donors. Concerning this clone: No antigen is known for it.

In germline, CDR1 is LGHNA, CDR2 YNFKEQ. This CDR3 comprises 18 residues. V lost 1 base to trimming and J lost 5 bases; unmatched junction nucleotides: 11. It was with 60 Vbeta and 13 Jbeta primers that the PCR ran. Profiling relied on immunoSEQ multiplex PCR, and the TCRdb table lists in-frame clones only, not all of them. The data contain 210,000 or so clones, approximately 90% of them singletons. Study-level results: In an earlier analysis, productive rearrangement rates for most beta V segments clustered near 87% or 30%. Associated with cytomegalovirus, according to the listing, were fewer than 200 TCR beta chains.

This chain connects TRBV4-2 to TRBJ2-1; 10 bases line up with TRBD2. Material for sequencing was PBMCs. This TCR was sampled from a woman between 18 and 29 years old in good health and CMV-seronegative. CDR3 sequence: CASSQVIAGGTGDNEQFF. CDR3 bases: TGTGCCAGCAGCCAAGTTATAGCGGGGGGAACCGGGGACAATGAGCAGTTCTTC.